These 20 T cell receptor beta chains share one sample of origin, sequenced in a study of OX40 agonist ivuxolimab in advanced cancers. Libraries were prepared by immunoSEQ multiplex PCR; TCRdb keeps only in-frame clonotypes and omits some of them. The table lists about 69,000 clones, 65% to 80% of them singletons. Sequences were derived from CD4+ or CD8+ T cells sorted from blood, sampled in a trial of the OX40 agonist ivuxolimab. The receptors were sampled from an adult with an advanced solid tumor such as melanoma, head and neck, liver or kidney cancer.

This clone has only one observation. The chain uses TRBV9 and TRBJ2-3, with 15 bases lining up with TRBD2. CDR1 and CDR2 (germline): SGDLS, YYNGEE. Germline trimming cut 5 bases from V and 1 base from J; bases unmatched to any gene: 5. The CDR3 covers 17 residues. Here the CDR3 DNA reads TGTGCCAGCAGTGCCGGGACTAGCGGGGGGCGCACAGATACGCAGTATTTT. This sequence encodes CASSAGTSGGRTDTQYF.

The chain joins TRBV18 to TRBJ2-3; D assignment may be TRBD1 or TRBD2 (5 bases each). Germline CDR1 KGHSH, CDR2 LQKENI. Trimming cost V 7 bases and J 1 base, with 18 bases left between them. The CDR3 consists of 16 residues. CDR3 loop: CASFRDGVSGTDTQYF. As DNA, the CDR3 is TGTGCCAGCTTCAGGGACGGGGTTTCCGGCACAGATACGCAGTATTTT.

The V gene is TRBV5-1, the J gene TRBJ1-2; D is undetermined. Germline V gives CDR1 SGHRS, CDR2 YFSETQ. The V end lost 5 bases, the J end lost 8 bases, and 25 bases lay between the germline ends. The CDR3 spans 16 residues. The DNA of the CDR3 is TGCGCCAGCAGATCCCCGCGCCTGGGCGCCGCTGGAGGCTACACCTTC. It specifies CASRSPRLGAAGGYTF.

The chain has TRBV27 and TRBJ1-1; 12 nucleotides line up with TRBD1. This CDR3 spans 17 amino acids. V dropped 2 bases and J dropped 4; count of bases not matched to a gene: 8. The germline V gene encodes CDR1 MNHEY and CDR2 SMNVEV (reference sequence). The CDR3 DNA is TGTGCCAGCAGTTTAACCCGGGACAGGGGGCGATCCACTGAAGCTTTCTTT. Amino acid sequence: CASSLTRDRGRSTEAFF.

This clone showed up many times. The V gene is TRBV7-9, the J gene TRBJ2-1; 7 positions agree with TRBD1. Per germline, CDR1 SEHNR and CDR2 FQNEAQ (reference sequence). Trimming took 1 base from V and 6 from J; bases not matched to a gene: 6. The CDR3 spans 15 residues. CDR3 loop: CASSLGQGGINEQFF. The CDR3 DNA reads as TGTGCCAGCAGCTTAGGACAGGGCGGAATCAATGAGCAGTTCTTC.

The chain links TRBV5-4 to TRBJ2-7, with 7 bases fitting TRBD1. Germline V gives CDR1 SGHNT, CDR2 YYREEE (reference sequence). With V trimmed by 4 bases and J by 5 bases, 9 bases remained unmatched. The CDR3 covers 14 residues. The CDR3 coding sequence is TGTGCCAGCAGCCCTAAGACAGGGTTGGACGAGCAGTACTTC. Protein: CASSPKTGLDEQYF.

The rearrangement uses TRBV18 and TRBJ2-1; no firm D call. The CDR3 runs 11 residues. CDR1 KGHSH and CDR2 LQKENI come from the germline V gene. Trimming removed 3 bases at V and 8 bases at J, with 5 bases between. The CDR3 loop reads CASSPKDEQFF. The CDR3 bases are TGTGCCAGCTCACCTAAAGATGAGCAGTTCTTC.

This chain connects TRBV6-4 to TRBJ2-7, with D unresolved. Per germline, CDR1 MRHNA and CDR2 SNTAGT. The CDR3 contains 12 residues. Trimming removed 6 bases at V and 3 bases at J, with 9 bases between. In DNA form, the CDR3 reads TGTGCCAGCAGGAGCCTTTACTACGAGCAGTACTTC. This codes for CASRSLYYEQYF.

This sequence joins TRBV30 and TRBJ2-5, with D possibly being TRBD2 (6 bases). Germline values: CDR1 GTSNPN, CDR2 SVGIG (reference sequence). Trimming shortened V by 8 bases and J by 1 base, and 11 bases separated the two germline ends. This CDR3 has 12 amino acids. CDR3 DNA sequence: TGTGCCGGCGGGGACTCCCAAGAGACCCAGTACTTC. It encodes CAGGDSQETQYF.

The J gene is TRBJ1-1, the V gene TRBV6-5; 10 nucleotides match TRBD1. V was clipped by 5 bases and J by 5 bases; unmatched bases: 5. Germline V gene lookup returns CDR1 MNHEY and CDR2 SVGAGI. The CDR3 is 14 residues long. The CDR3 loop is CASSHRDRGTEAFF. CDR3 bases: TGTGCCAGCAGTCACCGGGACAGGGGTACTGAAGCTTTCTTT.

J is TRBJ1-6 and V is TRBV6-5; D unclear. Germline lookup yields CDR1 MNHEY and CDR2 SVGAGI. Trimming removed 6 bases at V and 7 bases at J, with 10 bases between. The CDR3 has 13 residues. The chain's CDR3 is CASRGRSNSPLHF. Written as DNA, the CDR3 is TGTGCCAGCAGAGGCCGGTCGAATTCACCCCTCCACTTT.

The chain couples TRBV18 to TRBJ2-3; D may be TRBD2 (6 bases). The CDR3 extends over 18 amino acids. V was pared by 4 bases and J by 0 bases, with 20 bases between. Germline V lookup: CDR1 KGHSH, CDR2 LQKENI. Written as DNA, the CDR3 is TGTGCCAGCTCACACGCCCGGGACTCGAGGTATAGCACAGATACGCAGTATTTT. Translating it yields CASSHARDSRYSTDTQYF.

This clone was found a few times. The genes are TRBV18 and TRBJ2-1; maybe TRBD2 (6 bases). V lost 3 bases to trimming and J lost 8 bases, with 8 bases between them. The CDR3 is 12 residues long. Germline V gives CDR1 KGHSH, CDR2 LQKENI. The CDR3 DNA follows: TGTGCCAGCTCACCCCGGAGGGATGAGCAGTTCTTC. This translates into CASSPRRDEQFF.

The chain couples TRBV19 to TRBJ2-1; no reliable D call. The CDR3 loop spans 15 amino acids. Germline V gene lookup returns CDR1 LNHDA and CDR2 SQIVND (reference sequence). V lost 2 bases and J 7 bases, leaving 15 bases between the germline ends. As DNA, the CDR3 is TGTGCCAGTAGTATACGGTATAGGGTCGGGAATGAGCAGTTCTTC. Translated, it gives CASSIRYRVGNEQFF.

The CDR3 loop reads CASTLRTGVYGYTF. The CDR3 region has the DNA TGTGCCAGTACCCTTAGGACAGGCGTCTATGGCTACACCTTC. The chain uses TRBV19 and TRBJ1-2; 7 bases line up with TRBD1. The CDR3 runs to 14 residues. The germline CDR1 and CDR2 sequences are LNHDA and SQIVND (reference sequence). Trimming removed 7 bases from V and 4 bases from J; junction bases left unmatched: 9.

CDR3 bases: TGTGCCAGCAGCCCGGACCCAAGCTTAAACTATGGCTACACCTTC. Its translation: CASSPDPSLNYGYTF. The chain recombines TRBV5-4 with TRBJ1-2; no clear D gene. Trimming stripped 4 bases from V and 2 bases from J, with 15 bases between. CDR1 is SGHNT, CDR2 YYREEE, per germline (reference sequence). This CDR3 region has 15 residues.

This clone was recorded once. The conserved closing phenylalanine or tryptophan is absent in this CDR3, likely reflecting a read error. The chain joins TRBV18 to TRBJ1-2; D gene ambiguous. V was clipped by 4 bases and J by 0 bases, with 9 bases between them. Germline V CDR1 and CDR2: KGHSH, LQKENI. CDR3 length: 14 amino acids. The CDR3 region is CASSLDKTNYGYTL. DNA of the CDR3: TGTGCCAGCTCACTAGACAAGACTAACTATGGCTACACCCTC.

This clone was found a few times. The genes are TRBV5-1 and TRBJ1-5; 9 bases are shared with TRBD1. J gave up 7 bases and V 7 bases, and 9 bases lay outside the gene matches. The V gene's germline CDR1 is SGHRS and CDR2 YFSETQ. The CDR3 is 14 residues long. The CDR3 region is CASQVGQGGQPQHF. Written as DNA, the CDR3 is TGCGCCAGCCAAGTGGGACAGGGAGGGCAGCCCCAGCATTTT.

The chain uses TRBV19 and TRBJ2-3; D may be TRBD2 (7 bases). The CDR3 has 13 amino acids. The germline V gene encodes CDR1 LNHDA and CDR2 SQIVND (reference sequence). Trimming shortened V by 9 bases and J by 2 bases, and 12 bases separated the two germline ends. The CDR3 loop reads CASSAGATDTQYF. CDR3 coding DNA: TGTGCCAGCTCGGCGGGGGCCACAGATACGCAGTATTTT.

The chain has TRBV19 and TRBJ2-1; 10 positions agree with TRBD1. The germline gives CDR1 LNHDA, CDR2 SQIVND (reference sequence). CDR3 length equals 18 residues. Trimming at V came to 5 bases and at J to 0 bases, leaving 10 bases not matched to a gene. CDR3 sequence: CASSHTRGQGFSYNEQFF. CDR3 DNA sequence: TGTGCCAGTAGTCATACAAGGGGACAGGGGTTCTCCTACAATGAGCAGTTCTTC.